Listed here are 2 T cell receptor beta chains from one sample, sequenced in a study of tumor and adjacent non-tumor tissue in lung cancer. TCRbeta libraries were built with three rounds of nested PCR, modified from ARM-PCR. TCRdb independently ran MiXCR on the multiplex PCR reads; one entry per CDR3 protein. The sample comprises about 110,000 distinct CDR3 sequences, 62% of which are singletons, and roughly 19% rests with the top ten. No cell sorting was done before RNA was extracted from the tissue. Distant lung tissue was collected more than 3 cm away from the tumor edge. The sequenced sample consisted of distant non-tumor lung tissue. Source of these receptors: a man in his sixties with non-small cell lung cancer.

As regards this clonotype: A much larger clone differs by one base, so this may be a read error. The chain couples TRBV5-1 to TRBJ1-1; D remains unclear. Germline V gives CDR1 SGHRS, CDR2 YFSETQ. The CDR3 contains 14 residues. The CDR3 sequence: CASRLEPGLSEAFF. Written as DNA, the CDR3 is TGCGCCAGCAGGTTGGAACCCGGGTTGTCTGAAGCTTTCTTT.

This clonotype was counted between two and nine times. This chain joins TRBV11-2 and TRBJ2-3; D ambiguous. From germline, CDR1 is SGHAT and CDR2 FQNNGV. Between the trimmed V and J ends, which lost 8 bases and 3 bases, there was a span of 6 bases. The CDR3 is 11 residues long. This chain's CDR3 is CASARTDTQYF. The CDR3 nucleotides are TGTGCCAGCGCGAGGACAGATACGCAGTATTTT.